This T cell receptor beta chain was found in a study of Ad26.COV2.S vaccination and SARS-CoV-2 variants (dated by TCRdb to the early 2020s). For the study in its entirety: Vaccine-arm donors came from COV1001, a multicentre, randomized, double-blind, placebo-controlled phase I-IIa trial of Ad26.COV2.S in healthy adults. Blinding of investigators to trial group allocation was maintained during experiments and outcome assessment. Trial participants were randomized into five groups of five: low-dose or high-dose Ad26.COV2.S given once or twice, or placebo on both occasions. The TCR-sequenced set comprised approximately 32 samples: some 19 Ad26.COV2.S vaccine recipients, 5 placebo recipients and 8 SARS-CoV-2 convalescent individuals. TCRbeta repertoire sequencing served as the tool for gauging how specific and how broad the SARS-CoV-2-reactive T cell receptors were following Ad26.COV2.S vaccination. Ad26.COV2.S was administered intramuscularly at a dose of 5x10^10 or 1x10^11 viral particles, either as one shot or as two shots given 56 days apart. Study-wide findings and limitations: Vaccine and placebo recipients had similar non-spike TCR breadth, a finding consistent with the vaccine containing only spike. After vaccination, spike-specific CD8+ and CD4+ T cell responses were reported to show substantial breadth. Higher spike-specific TCR breadth was observed in Ad26.COV2.S recipients than in placebo recipients (P = 0.0014). According to the authors, total T cell responses may have been underestimated by the TCR breadth and depth analyses. The study was not powered for comparison of responses between vaccine doses or regimens.

To note about this clone: Its cognate antigen has yet to be identified. Base qualities were left out, and no much larger clone turns up one base away.

The V end loses 4 bases and the J end loses 7 bases, and a stretch of 11 bases separates them. The CDR3 runs 13 residues from the cysteine to the phenylalanine. Only the CDR3 DNA stays, 39 bases, in frame from base 1. CDR1 is given as MNHEY and CDR2 as SVGEGT, both from the germline V gene. The immunoSEQ Assay was used to sequence TCRbeta CDR3 regions. After extraction, genomic DNA underwent amplification by bias-controlled multiplex PCR, followed by high-throughput sequencing. The paper's processing steps were these. To quantify the absolute abundance of every unique TCRbeta CDR3 region, sequences were collapsed and filtered. T cell fraction was estimated by normalization of TCRbeta template counts to usable DNA, with usable DNA being measured through amplification of reference genes present in all nucleated cells. Repertoire TCRs were annotated as SARS-CoV-2-specific by exact matching of V gene, CDR3 amino acid sequence and J gene to a known reactive TCR set. The reference SARS-CoV-2 TCR set came from MIRA and was filtered for enrichment in COVID-19-positive ImmuneCODE repertoires, removing public or cross-reactive TCRs. Drawing on the MIRA antigens, annotated TCRs were analysed further at the level of specific ORF or position within ORF. Breadth was defined as the number of annotated unique rearrangements divided by the total number of unique productive rearrangements, and depth was defined as the summed frequency of the annotated unique rearrangements. Two-sided Wilcoxon rank-sum tests were used to compare TCR breadth between groups. Not all clones reach the TCRdb copy of this immuneACCESS table, which keeps in-frame sequences only. Checked studies attribute under half of the gap to unresolved V genes and leave the rest unexplained. From that table come the V and J calls and clone size; the DNA was used to work out D and trimming. The sample data list hundreds of thousands of clones, and about 87% of these were observed just once. In total, the top ten clones hold 5.5% to 7% of the sample.

The intended sense of this specimen's treatment or condition label: approximately 18 received Ad26.COV2.S at low or high dose, single or two shots; a few received placebo; per-sample allocation not given. Repertoires of vaccine and placebo recipients were sequenced from samples taken on day 63 after the first injection. In Cohort 1b, about 27 adults aged 18-55 years were enrolled at a single site in Boston, USA, between 29 July and 7 August 2020. Ad26.COV2.S was a replication-incompetent adenovirus type 26 vector that expressed a prefusion-stabilized SARS-CoV-2 spike protein derived from the original Wuhan strain.

Sequences were derived from peripheral blood, sampled in a trial of Ad26.COV2.S vaccine versus placebo. The sequence was obtained from a person aged 18-65 years who received the Ad26.COV2.S COVID-19 vaccine or a placebo. Rearrangement joined TRBV6-2 or TRBV6-3 to TRBJ1-5; the D segment could be TRBD1, given 5 matching bases. The CDR3 corresponds to CASSSGRRQPQHF. In nucleotides, the sequence is TGTGCCAGCAGTTCAGGGAGGAGGCAGCCCCAGCATTTT.